The 27 T cell receptor beta chains given below trace back to one sample, sequenced in a study of cytomegalovirus exposure and HLA in healthy donors. In the PCR, 60 Vbeta and 13 Jbeta primers were used. Generated by immunoSEQ multiplex PCR, the TCRdb table keeps only in-frame clones and is missing some. This table lists 150,000 to 200,000 clones. The material sequenced was PBMCs. These receptors all come from a man aged 25 to 40 in good health and CMV-seronegative.

V is TRBV19 and J is TRBJ2-7; D is ambiguous. Germline V lookup: CDR1 LNHDA, CDR2 SQIVND (reference sequence). The length of the CDR3 is 13 residues. V lost 2 bases, J lost 3 bases, and 8 bases lay in between. CDR3 DNA: TGTGCCAGTAGTATAACTGGCGGCTACGAGCAGTACTTC. As protein: CASSITGGYEQYF.

The genes are TRBV11-3 and TRBJ1-1, with D possibly being TRBD1 (5 bases). This CDR3 is built from 15 residues. Per the germline V gene, CDR1 is SGHNT and CDR2 is YENEEA. Trimming cost V 5 bases and J 3 bases, with 16 bases left between them. CDR3 loop: CASSPGGRGDTEAFF. CDR3 DNA sequence: TGTGCCAGCAGCCCGGGGGGACGGGGGGACACTGAAGCTTTCTTT.

The gene calls are TRBV29-1 and TRBJ2-1, with 16 bases matching TRBD2. Unmatched junction bases numbered 5, after V lost 7 bases and J lost 2 bases. The CDR3 totals 16 residues. CDR1 is SQVTM, CDR2 ANQGSEA, per germline. CDR3 nucleotide sequence: TGCAGCGGGATGGGGACTAGCGGGAGGGCCTACAATGAGCAGTTCTTC. It translates to CSGMGTSGRAYNEQFF.

The chain combines TRBV4-1 with TRBJ2-1, with 10 bases aligning to TRBD1. Germline values: CDR1 MGHRA, CDR2 YSYEKL. This CDR3 region has 17 residues. J lost 1 base, V lost 4 bases, and 7 bases had no gene match. For the CDR3, the DNA is TGCGCCAGCAGCCGCAGCGGGACAGGGGTTTCCTACAATGAGCAGTTCTTC. Amino acids: CASSRSGTGVSYNEQFF.

V usage is TRBV9 and J usage is TRBJ2-3; 9 positions agree with TRBD2. J lost 5 bases, V lost 2 bases, and 6 bases had no gene match. The germline CDR1 and CDR2 sequences are SGDLS and YYNGEE. The CDR3 consists of 15 residues. DNA for the CDR3: TGTGCCAGCAGCGTTAGCGGGGGCCAGCTAGATACGCAGTATTTT. It yields the protein CASSVSGGQLDTQYF.

The gene calls are TRBV9 and TRBJ2-3, with TRBD2 identical over 11 bases. The CDR3 spans 15 residues. CDR1 is SGDLS and CDR2 is YYNGEE in the germline V gene. V gave up 3 bases and J gave up 2 bases; unmatched junction bases: 2. The CDR3 sequence: CASSGSGRATDTQYF. The CDR3 region has the DNA TGTGCCAGCAGCGGTAGCGGGAGGGCCACAGATACGCAGTATTTT.

The chain employs TRBV18 and TRBJ2-3, with 7 bases fitting TRBD1. Germline V gene data show CDR1 as KGHSH and CDR2 as LQKENI. V lost 0 bases and J lost 1; bases outside the gene matches: 4. The CDR3 spans 16 residues. CDR3 nucleotides: TGTGCCAGCTCACCACCCGCAACAGGGGGCACAGATACGCAGTATTTT. Translating it yields CASSPPATGGTDTQYF.

The CDR3 DNA sequence: TGTGCCAGTAGTATCCCTAGCGGGGGGACCACAGATACGCAGTATTTT. This translates into CASSIPSGGTTDTQYF. The chain recombines TRBV19 with TRBJ2-3; 11 bases agree with TRBD2. The J segment lost 2 bases and the V segment lost 3 bases, leaving 4 bases of the junction unmatched. Germline CDR1 LNHDA, CDR2 SQIVND (reference sequence). The CDR3 totals 16 residues.

J is TRBJ2-1 and V is TRBV7-9; D is uncertain. The germline CDR1 and CDR2 sequences are SEHNR and FQNEAQ (reference sequence). This CDR3 comprises 13 residues. V lost 7 bases and J 5 bases, leaving 12 bases between the germline ends. In DNA, the CDR3 is TGTGCCAGCACCACTGGTAGAAACAATGAGCAGTTCTTC. Translated, it gives CASTTGRNNEQFF. The full variable domain, completed using reference TRBV7-9 and TRBJ2-1, is DTGVSQNPRHKITKRGQNVTFRCDPISEHNRLYWYRQTLGQGPEFLTYFQNEAQLEKSRLLSDRFSAERPKGSFSTLEIQRTEQGDSAMYLCASTTGRNNEQFFGPGTRLTVL.

The V and J genes are TRBV5-6 and TRBJ1-2; the D gene is possibly TRBD1 (6 bases). The CDR3 has 19 amino acids. V lost 0 bases and J lost 2, with 23 bases in between. Per the germline V gene, CDR1 is SGHDT and CDR2 is YYEEEE. The CDR3 DNA is TGTGCCAGCAGCTTGGAACGGATTTGGGACACCTCCCGAAACTATGGCTACACCTTC. Encoded protein: CASSLERIWDTSRNYGYTF.

The chain carries TRBV14 and TRBJ2-5; D ambiguous. Deletions cut 2 bases from V and 1 base from J, with 5 bases between. CDR3 length: 13 residues. Germline V gives CDR1 SGHDN, CDR2 FVKESK. CDR3 residues: CASSQNIQETQYF. The CDR3 DNA is TGTGCCAGCAGCCAAAACATCCAAGAGACCCAGTACTTC. Using reference TRBV14 and TRBJ2-5 for the parts outside the CDR3, the full variable domain is EAGVTQFPSHSVIEKGQTVTLRCDPISGHDNLYWYRRVMGKEIKFLLHFVKESKQDESGMPNNRFLAERTGGTYSTLKVQPAELEDSGVYFCASSQNIQETQYFGPGTRLLVL.

The chain combines TRBV7-2 with TRBJ2-1; D perhaps matches TRBD2 (6 bases). The germline V gene has CDR1 SGHTA and CDR2 FQGNSA. The germline V and J ends were trimmed by 5 bases and 7 bases, with 24 bases remaining between them. The CDR3 consists of 17 residues. CDR3 coding DNA: TGTGCCAGCAGCCCCCAACGGGGGAGCCTCCTACGGAATGAGCAGTTCTTC. It translates to CASSPQRGSLLRNEQFF.

The chain links TRBV7-9 to TRBJ1-1, with D perhaps TRBD1 (5 bases). Germline CDR1 reads SEHNR; CDR2 reads FQNEAQ (reference sequence). This CDR3 has 14 residues. The CDR3 nucleotides are TGTGCTACTTCAAGGGGCACAGAGAACACTGAAGCTTTCTTT. Protein sequence: CATSRGTENTEAFF.

The V gene is TRBV19, the J gene TRBJ2-7; D is unclear. V dropped 3 bases and J dropped 3 bases, with 12 bases sitting between them. CDR3 length: 14 amino acids. Germline V lookup: CDR1 LNHDA, CDR2 SQIVND (reference sequence). As DNA, the CDR3 is TGTGCCAGTAGTATCGGCGACACCTACTACGAGCAGTACTTC. Translated: CASSIGDTYYEQYF.

V is TRBV7-9 and J is TRBJ2-3; TRBD2 matches at 9 bases. The germline gives CDR1 SEHNR, CDR2 FQNEAQ (reference sequence). V shed 2 bases and J 3 bases; nucleotides not matched to a gene: 3. The CDR3 is 15 residues long. CDR3 protein: CASSLTGLATDTQYF. The CDR3 coding sequence is TGTGCCAGCAGCTTAACGGGACTAGCAACAGATACGCAGTATTTT.

This sequence joins TRBV9 and TRBJ2-5; no clear D gene. The CDR3 totals 14 residues. Germline assignment: CDR1 SGDLS and CDR2 YYNGEE. Between the trimmed V and J ends, which lost 4 bases and 1 base, there was a span of 11 bases. The CDR3 DNA sequence: TGTGCCAGCAGCCCTACCCTTTTCCAAGAGACCCAGTACTTC. Its protein product is CASSPTLFQETQYF.

This chain links TRBV18 with TRBJ2-7, with 9 nucleotides matching TRBD2. The CDR3 totals 17 residues. The V gene end was trimmed by 2 bases and the J gene end by 6 bases; junction bases not matched to a gene: 14. Per the germline V gene, CDR1 is KGHSH and CDR2 is LQKENI. The CDR3: CASSPGAGGLLVSEQYF. The CDR3 nucleotides are TGTGCCAGCTCACCAGGAGCGGGGGGTCTCCTCGTCTCCGAGCAGTACTTC.

V and J are TRBV4-3 and TRBJ2-2; maybe TRBD2 (5 bases). Germline CDR1 and CDR2: LGHNA and YSLEER. The CDR3 loop spans 19 amino acids. V was trimmed by 1 base and J by 2 bases, leaving 20 bases between them. As DNA, the CDR3 is TGCGCCAGCAGCCAAGGTCTCTCTAGCACCATGATTAACACCGGGGAGCTGTTTTTT. Protein product: CASSQGLSSTMINTGELFF.

V and J are TRBV10-3 and TRBJ2-3; the match to TRBD2 covers 13 bases. The CDR3 length is 17 residues. The V gene end was trimmed by 2 bases and the J gene end by 3 bases; junction bases not matched to a gene: 5. CDR1 and CDR2 from the germline V gene are ENHRY and SYGVKD. The DNA for the CDR3 is TGTGCCATCAGTGAGGGTCGACTAGCGGGGGGTACAGATACGCAGTATTTT. Its translation is CAISEGRLAGGTDTQYF.

The chain's CDR3 is CASSLRGRVYGYTF. Written as DNA, the CDR3 is TGTGCCAGCAGCTTAAGAGGCAGGGTCTATGGCTACACCTTC. The gene calls are TRBV7-9 and TRBJ1-2; TRBD1 is a possible D gene (5 bases). The CDR3 contains 14 residues. The V end lost 2 bases, the J end lost 4 bases, and 11 bases lay between the germline ends. Germline V gene sequence: CDR1 SEHNR, CDR2 FQNEAQ (reference sequence).

The chain employs TRBV11-3 and TRBJ2-7; a possible D gene is TRBD1 (5 bases). Between the trimmed V and J ends, which lost 3 bases and 0 bases, there was a span of 6 bases. Per the germline V gene, CDR1 is SGHNT and CDR2 is YENEEA. The CDR3 spans 13 residues. The CDR3 loop reads CASSLGPSYEQYF. CDR3 in DNA: TGTGCCAGCAGCTTGGGGCCCTCCTACGAGCAGTACTTC.

The V call is TRBV7-2, the J call TRBJ2-3, with a weak D call TRBD2 (7 bases). Germline CDR1 reads SGHTA; CDR2 reads FQGNSA. The CDR3 consists of 16 residues. V lost 5 bases, J lost 5 bases, and 20 bases lay in between. CDR3 coding DNA: TGTGCCAGCAGCCCCGTATTCGCGGGGGCGGGAGATACGCAGTATTTT. It codes for CASSPVFAGAGDTQYF.

The V gene is TRBV5-1, the J gene TRBJ1-4; maybe TRBD1 (5 bases). Germline values: CDR1 SGHRS, CDR2 YFSETQ. The V gene lost 1 base and the J gene lost 0 bases, with 7 bases spanning the gap. The CDR3 runs 15 residues. The CDR3 region has the DNA TGCGCCAGCAGCTTGCGACAGCCAACTAATGAAAAACTGTTTTTT. Encoded protein: CASSLRQPTNEKLFF.

V usage is TRBV19 and J usage is TRBJ1-1; 10 positions agree with TRBD1. CDR1 and CDR2 (germline): LNHDA, SQIVND (reference sequence). There are 15 residues in the CDR3. With V trimmed by 1 base and J by 2 bases, 1 base remained unmatched. The DNA of the CDR3 is TGTGCCAGTAGTATAGCGACAGGGGGCAACACTGAAGCTTTCTTT. It encodes CASSIATGGNTEAFF.

The genes are TRBV5-1 and TRBJ2-1; the D gene is possibly TRBD2 (5 bases). Trimming removed 4 bases at V and 8 bases at J, with 19 bases between. This CDR3 spans 15 amino acids. Looked up from germline, CDR1 is SGHRS and CDR2 is YFSETQ. DNA for the CDR3: TGCGCCAGCAGCCCGGGTCATAGCGTTGACTATGAGCAGTTCTTC. As protein: CASSPGHSVDYEQFF.

The chain uses TRBV30 and TRBJ2-5; 7 bases are a match to TRBD2. The J call is in doubt because the DNA end fits TRBJ2-7 better. Per the germline V gene, CDR1 is GTSNPN and CDR2 is SVGIG (reference sequence). CDR3 length: 14 residues. The DNA for the CDR3 is TGTGCCTTACGTCCCGGGGGGTTGTTCTACGAGCAGTACTTC. Residues: CALRPGGLFYEQYF.

This rearrangement joins TRBV14 to TRBJ1-1; D gene uncertain. Trimming cost V 4 bases and J 8 bases, with 17 bases left between them. CDR3 size: 14 residues. Germline V gene lookup returns CDR1 SGHDN and CDR2 FVKESK. The CDR3 bases are TGTGCCAGCAGCCCCTTAGGAGGTTCCCCCGAAGCTTTCTTT. It specifies CASSPLGGSPEAFF.